Listed below are T cell receptor beta chains from one sample, sequenced in a study of control samples from healthy donors and cancer patients. Sequencing used immunoSEQ multiplex PCR; TCRdb keeps in-frame clones, though not all of them. The repertoire consists of roughly 30,000 clones, with about 94% occurring once and the leading ten covering over 1.5%. The sample taken for sequencing was PBMCs. The receptor source for this set is a man in his forties with colorectal cancer. The CDR3 runs from the conserved cysteine through the conserved F or W. D genes are given only for firm matches. The listing skips clone size in some rows; elsewhere it reads once, few, many or a size class.

clone size: NA
J gene: TRBJ2-1
V gene: TRBV24-1
CDR3 length: 16
D gene: TRBD1
CDR3 protein: CATSDLRDRGGNEQFF
CDR3 DNA: TGTGCCACCAGTGATCTCCGGGACAGGGGTGGCAATGAGCAGTTCTTC

clone size: NA
J gene: TRBJ2-5
V gene: TRBV6-2/TRBV6-3
CDR3 length: 15
D gene: NA
CDR3 protein: CASSYSGRADRAQYF
CDR3 DNA: TGTGCCAGCAGTTACTCGGGTCGTGCCGACCGAGCCCAGTACTTC

clone size: NA
J gene: TRBJ2-1
V gene: TRBV25-1
CDR3 length: 16
D gene: TRBD2
CDR3 protein: CASSHGTSGGAHEQFF
CDR3 DNA: TGTGCCAGCAGTCATGGGACTAGCGGGGGGGCCCATGAGCAGTTCTTC

clone size: once
J gene: TRBJ1-2
V gene: TRBV7-9
CDR3 length: 14
D gene: NA
CDR3 protein: CASSSTEDLYGYTF
CDR3 DNA: TGTGCCAGCAGCTCGACGGAGGATCTCTATGGCTACACCTTC

clone size: once
J gene: TRBJ1-4
V gene: TRBV5-8
CDR3 length: 14
D gene: TRBD1
CDR3 protein: CASSSGQAGTKLFF
CDR3 DNA: TGTGCCAGCAGCTCCGGACAGGCGGGGACAAAACTGTTTTTT

clone size: NA
J gene: TRBJ2-7
V gene: TRBV27
CDR3 length: 13
D gene: NA
CDR3 protein: CASRYSGLGEQYF
CDR3 DNA: TGTGCCAGCCGATACTCCGGGTTGGGCGAGCAGTACTTC

clone size: NA
J gene: TRBJ2-7
V gene: TRBV7-8
CDR3 length: 13
D gene: TRBD2
CDR3 protein: CASSARGDYEQYF
CDR3 DNA: TGTGCCAGCAGCGCCCGGGGGGACTACGAGCAGTACTTC

clone size: NA
J gene: TRBJ1-4
V gene: TRBV6-4
CDR3 length: 14
D gene: TRBD1
CDR3 protein: CATPDRDVDEKLFF
CDR3 DNA: TGTGCCACGCCTGACAGGGACGTTGATGAAAAACTGTTTTTT

clone size: NA
J gene: TRBJ2-6
V gene: TRBV5-1
CDR3 length: 13
D gene: NA
CDR3 protein: CASSLSGANVLTF
CDR3 DNA: TGCGCCAGCAGCCTTTCTGGGGCCAACGTCCTGACTTTC

clone size: once
J gene: TRBJ1-1
V gene: TRBV18
CDR3 length: 13
D gene: NA
CDR3 protein: CASSPQVNTEAFF
CDR3 DNA: TGTGCCAGCTCACCGCAGGTAAACACTGAAGCTTTCTTT

clone size: NA
J gene: TRBJ2-3
V gene: TRBV15
CDR3 length: 15
D gene: TRBD2
CDR3 protein: CATKERGYYTDTQYF
CDR3 DNA: TGTGCCACCAAAGAGCGGGGGTACTACACAGATACGCAGTATTTT

clone size: NA
J gene: TRBJ2-5
V gene: TRBV5-3
CDR3 length: 19
D gene: TRBD2
CDR3 protein: CARSPSSGGSTQRIETQYF
CDR3 DNA: TGTGCCAGAAGCCCGAGCTCCGGGGGGTCAACCCAAAGGATTGAGACCCAGTACTTC

clone size: NA
J gene: TRBJ2-7
V gene: TRBV4-1
CDR3 length: 15
D gene: TRBD2
CDR3 protein: CASSRGSGTSYEQYF
CDR3 DNA: TGCGCCAGCAGCCGGGGAAGCGGGACTTCCTACGAGCAGTACTTC

clone size: NA
J gene: TRBJ2-7
V gene: TRBV27
CDR3 length: 14
D gene: NA
CDR3 protein: CASSRDGTNYEQYF
CDR3 DNA: TGTGCCAGCAGCCGAGATGGGACGAACTACGAGCAGTACTTC

clone size: NA
J gene: TRBJ2-1
V gene: TRBV11-3
CDR3 length: 15
D gene: NA
CDR3 protein: CASSLYQGPYNEQFF
CDR3 DNA: TGTGCCAGCAGCTTATATCAGGGGCCCTACAATGAGCAGTTCTTC

clone size: NA
J gene: TRBJ1-2
V gene: TRBV5-1
CDR3 length: 12
D gene: NA
CDR3 protein: CASSLEAGGYTF
CDR3 DNA: TGCGCCAGCAGCTTGGAAGCAGGCGGCTACACCTTC

clone size: NA
J gene: TRBJ2-7
V gene: TRBV5-6
CDR3 length: 15
D gene: NA
CDR3 protein: CASSFREGARYEQYF
CDR3 DNA: TGTGCCAGCAGCTTCCGGGAGGGGGCGCGTTACGAGCAGTACTTC

clone size: NA
J gene: TRBJ2-7
V gene: TRBV15
CDR3 length: 16
D gene: TRBD1
CDR3 protein: CATSRESGTGGYEQYF
CDR3 DNA: TGTGCCACCAGCAGAGAATCCGGGACAGGGGGCTACGAGCAGTACTTC

clone size: NA
J gene: TRBJ2-5
V gene: TRBV7-9
CDR3 length: 15
D gene: NA
CDR3 protein: CASSFDMSAQETQYF
CDR3 DNA: TGTGCCAGCAGCTTCGACATGAGTGCGCAAGAGACCCAGTACTTC

clone size: once
J gene: TRBJ1-1
V gene: TRBV7-9
CDR3 length: 14
D gene: TRBD1
CDR3 protein: CASSLGTGLPEAFF
CDR3 DNA: TGTGCCAGCAGCTTAGGGACAGGGTTGCCTGAAGCTTTCTTT

clone size: NA
J gene: TRBJ1-4
V gene: TRBV5-4
CDR3 length: 17
D gene: NA
CDR3 protein: CASSSASGWGPNEKLFF
CDR3 DNA: TGTGCCAGCAGCTCCGCATCGGGGTGGGGACCTAATGAAAAACTGTTTTTT

clone size: NA
J gene: TRBJ2-7
V gene: TRBV2
CDR3 length: 16
D gene: NA
CDR3 protein: CASTLGVTGGTLEQYF
CDR3 DNA: TGTGCCAGCACCTTAGGCGTGACGGGGGGCACCTTGGAGCAGTACTTC

clone size: NA
J gene: TRBJ1-2
V gene: TRBV6-1
CDR3 length: 17
D gene: NA
CDR3 protein: CASSEGVFGQLNYGYTF
CDR3 DNA: TGTGCCAGCAGTGAAGGAGTTTTCGGACAGCTTAACTATGGCTACACCTTC

clone size: NA
J gene: TRBJ1-1
V gene: TRBV19
CDR3 length: 12
D gene: NA
CDR3 protein: CASSIRGGEAFF
CDR3 DNA: TGTGCCAGTAGTATCCGGGGGGGTGAAGCTTTCTTT

clone size: NA
J gene: TRBJ1-3
V gene: TRBV2
CDR3 length: 14
D gene: NA
CDR3 protein: CASSVLLSGNTIYF
CDR3 DNA: TGTGCCAGCTCGGTCTTACTCTCTGGAAACACCATATATTTT

clone size: few
J gene: TRBJ1-1
V gene: TRBV5-6
CDR3 length: 15
D gene: NA
CDR3 protein: CASSQFGLRVTEAFF
CDR3 DNA: TGTGCCAGCAGCCAGTTTGGGTTACGGGTCACTGAAGCTTTCTTT

clone size: NA
J gene: TRBJ1-5
V gene: TRBV5-1
CDR3 length: 13
D gene: NA
CDR3 protein: CASSFRGDQPQHF
CDR3 DNA: TGCGCCAGCAGCTTCAGGGGAGACCAGCCCCAGCATTTT